This TCR beta chain was recorded in a study of cytomegalovirus exposure and HLA in healthy donors. Study-level findings and limits: Per a prior analysis, the majority of TCR beta V segments were productive roughly 87% or roughly 30% of the time. The records held CMV serostatus as the only immune exposure information.

Comment on this clone: Its antigen is not known.

PCR amplification relied on 60 Vbeta primers (plus 13 Jbeta primers). Repertoires were generated with immunoSEQ multiplex PCR, while TCRdb's copy carries only in-frame clones and drops some. Its table lists approximately 60,000 clones. V was cut by 4 bases and J by 6 bases, with 12 bases left in between. This CDR3 region has 14 residues. Germline assignment: CDR1 SEHNR and CDR2 FQNEAQ (reference sequence). Unrecorded immune exposures were likely, despite nominal health at sampling. The sequence was obtained from a young man in good health and CMV-seropositive. Sequencing input: PBMCs. V and J are TRBV7-9 and TRBJ2-2; D perhaps matches TRBD1 (5 bases). CDR3 protein: CASSSERGPGELFF. CDR3 coding DNA: TGTGCCAGCAGCTCAGAAAGGGGTCCCGGGGAGCTGTTTTTT.